This T cell receptor beta chain is drawn from a study of metastatic and nonmetastatic thyroid tumors. On the study more broadly: Both malignant and benign thyroid patients supplied peripheral blood and tumor or nodule tissue samples, across which the repertoires of these patients were then compared.

Original methodology: Across clinicopathological groups, CDR3 differences served as the basis for building a distant-metastasis classifier for papillary thyroid cancer. Using MiXCR, TCRdb re-called clones from the PCR reads. V and J calls and clone size were set by TCRdb, not the authors. The sample has 11,000 to 15,000 clones; around 3.6% are singletons. Study results and caveats: The study reportedly found significantly higher TCR beta diversity in malignant thyroid tumors than benign nodules, in blood and tumor.

The germline V and J ends were trimmed by 6 bases and 6 bases, with 8 bases remaining between them. The CDR3 contains 12 residues. Germline values: CDR1 SGHTA, CDR2 FQGTGA. Ahead of thyroid surgery, no patient had received treatment of any kind. This clone was counted between two and nine times. Its specificity is not known. Material for sequencing was tumor tissue. The rearrangement joins TRBV7-3 to TRBJ2-2, with a tentative D call TRBD1 (6 bases). This clonotype was obtained from a female donor with papillary thyroid cancer or a benign thyroid nodule (not recorded which). Some clones in this sample may be carry-over from other donors' samples. The CDR3 nucleotides read TGTGCCAGCAGGGGGGCGCCCGGGGAGCTGTTTTTT. Encoded protein: CASRGAPGELFF.